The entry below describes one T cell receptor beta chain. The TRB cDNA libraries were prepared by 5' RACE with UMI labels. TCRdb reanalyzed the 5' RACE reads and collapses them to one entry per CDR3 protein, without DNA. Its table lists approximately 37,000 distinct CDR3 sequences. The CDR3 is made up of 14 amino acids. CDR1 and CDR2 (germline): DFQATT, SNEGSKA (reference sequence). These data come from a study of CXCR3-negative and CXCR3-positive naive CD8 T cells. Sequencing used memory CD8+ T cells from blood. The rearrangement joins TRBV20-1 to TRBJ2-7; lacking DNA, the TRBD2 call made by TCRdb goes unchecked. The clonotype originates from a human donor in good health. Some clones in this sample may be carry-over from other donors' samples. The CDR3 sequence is CRASKPGPLAEQYF.